This T cell receptor (beta chain) was captured in a study of cytomegalovirus exposure and HLA in healthy donors (dated by TCRdb to 2016 to 2017). Regarding the complete study: The roughly 700 repertoires of the first cohort and the 120 validation repertoires were produced on the same platform, according to a later analysis. The study was designed to test whether signatures of past pathogen exposure could be identified by cataloging public T cell receptors. A separate validation cohort of some 130 different subjects was used in addition to the roughly 640-subject first cohort. The study combined high-throughput TCR immunosequencing, statistical association of individual TCRs with disease status, and machine learning to predict cytomegalovirus infection status. What the authors observed across the whole study: It was suggested by the authors that the approach could potentially be generalized to other disease states and immunological phenotypes. Most TCR sequences were seen in very few donors, while some public TCRs were found in many individuals. A later analysis lacked HLA typing for the validation cohort, so it scored co-occurrence in that cohort across all 120 or so repertoires. Of the cluster scores, approximately 95% were above 0 in a later analysis, which found that TCRs clustered in the first cohort also tended to co-occur in the 95 to 150 validation repertoires. A total of 150 to 200 TCR beta chains were listed by the study as associated with cytomegalovirus. The classifier was reported to diagnose cytomegalovirus status with high specificity and sensitivity in both the original cohort and the validation cohort. In vitro tests confirmed that a few of the cytomegalovirus-associated TCR beta chains recognize cytomegalovirus antigens.

Turning to this clone: The antigen this receptor binds is unknown. No base qualities exist here, and no much larger clone lies one base off it.

Libraries were made using the immunoSEQ multiplex PCR assay. On the study's bioinformatics: A statistical classification framework was built to diagnose cytomegalovirus status from the catalog of TCR beta chain sequences. This is the immuneACCESS table as TCRdb keeps it, with only in-frame sequences that have V and J called. A part of the clones is gone; compared with another copy, unresolved V genes explain less than half, and the rest is unexplained. Clone size and the V and J calls come from that table; the DNA yielded D and trimming. In this sample the table shows about 260,000 clones, about 92% of which occur a single time. The ten largest make up roughly 3% of the sample. The donors belonged to the validation cohort of about 110 subjects, which was separate from the approximately 700-subject first cohort. From its cysteine to its phenylalanine, the CDR3 spans 14 amino acids. CDR3 DNA only is kept here, 42 bases in frame from base 1. Via the germline V gene (reference sequence), CDR1 is SEHNR and CDR2 FQNEAQ. The V and J ends are trimmed by 5 bases and 3 bases, leaving 13 bases between them.

This TCR derives from a woman aged 25 to 39 in good health and CMV-seronegative. The rearrangement joined TRBV7-9 to TRBJ1-2; tentative D gene TRBD1, with 6 bases matching. Material for sequencing was PBMCs. The CDR3 loop reads CASSNRAGDYGYTF. The DNA sequence is as follows: TGTGCCAGCAGCAACAGGGCCGGGGACTATGGCTACACCTTC.